Shown below are 28 T cell receptor beta chains from a single sample sequenced in a study of control samples from healthy donors and cancer patients (dated by TCRdb to about 2020). Libraries were made using the immunoSEQ multiplex PCR assay. Held by TCRdb, this immuneACCESS table contains in-frame sequences only and omits some clones. Under half of the omission traces to an unresolved V gene where checked; the cause of the rest is unknown. The sample table records about 82,000 clones; roughly 86% of these occur just once. The ten largest account for over 15% of the sample. Sequenced material: blood. Every receptor here comes from a man aged 50 or older in good health.

The V gene is TRBV11-2, the J gene TRBJ1-1; 10 bases are a match to TRBD1. The CDR3 has 12 amino acids. CDR1 and CDR2 from the germline V gene are SGHAT and FQNNGV. V trimming: 5 bases; J trimming: 8 bases; junction bases outside the gene matches: 2. CDR3 protein: CASSPTGGEAFF. As DNA, the CDR3 is TGTGCCAGCAGCCCGACAGGGGGCGAAGCTTTCTTT.

This clone appeared a single time. This chain links TRBV15 with TRBJ2-1; D may match TRBD1 or TRBD2 (7 bases each). Germline CDR1 and CDR2: LNHNV and YYDKDF (reference sequence). The ends were cut back, 3 bases at V and 4 bases at J, with 22 bases in the middle. The CDR3 runs to 18 residues. The CDR3 DNA sequence: TGTGCCACCAGCAGGCAGGGGGGGGCGGGGGTCCGGTACAATGAGCAGTTCTTC. The encoded protein is CATSRQGGAGVRYNEQFF.

This clone was found a few times. The chain is built from TRBV25-1 and TRBJ2-1, with D tentatively TRBD2 (6 bases). The CDR3 has 17 residues. Trimming stripped 2 bases from V and 7 bases from J, with 21 bases between. The germline V gene has CDR1 MGHDK and CDR2 SYGVNS. CDR3 amino acids: CASSEDINPGAKNEQFF. DNA of the CDR3: TGTGCCAGCAGTGAAGATATCAACCCGGGAGCTAAAAATGAGCAGTTCTTC. The complete variable domain, with remaining parts taken from reference TRBV25-1 and TRBJ2-1, reads EADIYQTPRYLVIGTGKKITLECSQTMGHDKMYWYQQDPGMELHLIHYSYGVNSTEKGDLSSESTVSRIRTEHFPLTLESARPSHTSQYLCASSEDINPGAKNEQFFGPGTRLTVL.

The chain couples TRBV2 to TRBJ2-5; D might be TRBD2 (6 bases). Trimming left V 4 bases short and J 5 bases short, with 17 bases between. Germline CDR1 SNHLY, CDR2 FYNNEI. CDR3 length: 15 amino acids. The CDR3 region is CASSALGGGGETQYF. CDR3 DNA: TGTGCCAGCAGTGCATTGGGAGGCGGCGGGGAGACCCAGTACTTC. The variable domain in full, completed from reference TRBV2 and TRBJ2-5, reads EPEVTQTPSHQVTQMGQEVILRCVPISNHLYFYWYRQILGQKVEFLVSFYNNEISEKSEIFDDQFSVERPDGSNFTLKIRSTKLEDSAMYFCASSALGGGGETQYFGPGTRLLVL.

This sequence joins TRBV4-1 and TRBJ2-2, with 8 bases aligning to TRBD1. This CDR3 is built from 14 residues. Germline V lookup: CDR1 MGHRA, CDR2 YSYEKL. Trimming took 2 bases from V and 7 from J; bases not matched to a gene: 3. The CDR3 region has the DNA TGCGCCAGCAGCCAAAGACAGGGGTTCGGGGAGCTGTTTTTT. Translated: CASSQRQGFGELFF.

This clone has just a few counts. The CDR3 is CATSDPPVFRSYEQYF. The CDR3 coding sequence is TGTGCCACCAGTGACCCTCCAGTATTCCGCTCCTACGAGCAGTACTTC. This chain connects TRBV24-1 to TRBJ2-7, with unresolved D. This CDR3 has 16 residues. V was trimmed by 4 bases and J by 0 bases, leaving 15 bases between them. CDR1 and CDR2 (germline): KGHDR, SFDVKD.

J is TRBJ1-1 and V is TRBV12-3 or TRBV12-4; no clear D gene. CDR3 length equals 12 residues. Trimming pared 6 bases from V and 3 bases from J, leaving 8 bases between. The CDR3 sequence: CASSASYTEAFF. The CDR3 DNA is TGTGCCAGCAGCGCCAGCTACACTGAAGCTTTCTTT.

This chain links TRBV7-2 with TRBJ2-3; TRBD1 is a possible D gene (5 bases). Germline CDR1 and CDR2: SGHTA and FQGNSA. The CDR3 sequence is 13 residues long. V lost 3 bases and J 5 bases, leaving 9 bases between the germline ends. The CDR3 bases are TGTGCCAGCAGCTTCGCCGGACAAGATACGCAGTATTTT. This codes for CASSFAGQDTQYF.

This clone was seen just once. The chain is built from TRBV7-3 and TRBJ2-5; D may be TRBD1 (6 bases). The length of the CDR3 is 13 residues. Germline V lookup: CDR1 SGHTA, CDR2 FQGTGA. V shed 5 bases and J shed 5 bases, with 12 bases lying between them. CDR3 DNA: TGTGCCAGCAGCCTAGGGCAGGGGGAGACCCAGTACTTC. Its protein is CASSLGQGETQYF.

The V and J genes are TRBV24-1 and TRBJ1-1; D is perhaps TRBD1 (5 bases). The CDR3 runs to 12 residues. V shed 5 bases and J shed 6 bases, with 9 bases lying between them. Germline V gene data show CDR1 as KGHDR and CDR2 as SFDVKD. The CDR3 is CATSVGGAEAFF. The CDR3 region has the DNA TGTGCCACCAGTGTGGGGGGGGCTGAAGCTTTCTTT.

This clone occurred many times. The J gene is TRBJ2-5, the V gene TRBV9; 13 nucleotides agree with TRBD2. V dropped 1 base and J dropped 5; count of bases not matched to a gene: 5. Per the germline V gene, CDR1 is SGDLS and CDR2 is YYNGEE. This CDR3 is built from 16 residues. CDR3: CASSVTSGGARETQYF. CDR3 coding DNA: TGTGCCAGCAGCGTAACTAGCGGGGGGGCCCGGGAGACCCAGTACTTC.

The chain recombines TRBV9 with TRBJ2-7, with a tentative D call TRBD1 (6 bases). V lost 2 bases and J 4 bases, leaving 10 bases between the germline ends. CDR3 length: 13 amino acids. The germline V gene has CDR1 SGDLS and CDR2 YYNGEE. The CDR3: CASSVDGQYEQYF. The CDR3 region has the DNA TGTGCCAGCAGCGTCGACGGACAGTACGAGCAGTACTTC.

The V and J genes are TRBV11-3 and TRBJ2-1; no clear D gene. The germline V gene has CDR1 SGHNT and CDR2 YENEEA. V lost 6 bases to trimming and J lost 10 bases, with 13 bases between them. CDR3 length: 12 amino acids. The CDR3 nucleotides are TGTGCCAGCAGTCTTTCCCCCCGGGAGCAGTTCTTC. This gives the protein CASSLSPREQFF.

The V and J genes are TRBV4-3 and TRBJ2-3; the D is unclear. This CDR3 region has 13 residues. With 1 base removed from V and 6 bases from J, the gap between germline ends came to 8 bases. CDR1 is LGHNA, CDR2 YSLEER, per germline. The CDR3 reads CASSQGPVDTQYF. The CDR3 DNA follows: TGCGCCAGCAGCCAAGGCCCCGTGGATACGCAGTATTTT.

This rearrangement joins TRBV14 to TRBJ2-7, with D unclear. CDR3 size: 13 residues. CDR1 SGHDN and CDR2 FVKESK come from the germline V gene. Trimming cost V 0 bases and J 6 bases, with 9 bases left between them. The CDR3 is CASSQDRRSEQYF. The DNA of the CDR3 is TGTGCCAGCAGCCAAGATCGTAGGAGCGAGCAGTACTTC.

V usage is TRBV5-8 and J usage is TRBJ1-1; TRBD1 agrees at 8 bases. The germline V gene encodes CDR1 SGHTS and CDR2 YDEGEE. After removal of 7 bases from V and 0 bases from J, the junction contained 5 bases not matched to a gene. The CDR3 contains 14 residues. The CDR3: CASGKGQVNTEAFF. Here the CDR3 DNA reads TGTGCCAGCGGGAAGGGACAGGTGAACACTGAAGCTTTCTTT.

The genes are TRBV24-1 and TRBJ2-3; D uncertain. Germline V gives CDR1 KGHDR, CDR2 SFDVKD. The V end was cut by 4 bases, the J end by 0 bases, with 7 bases between. The CDR3 contains 14 residues. CDR3 protein: CATSEEGSTDTQYF. CDR3 nucleotides: TGTGCCACCAGTGAGGAAGGGAGCACAGATACGCAGTATTTT.

This clone was recorded only once. The chain carries TRBV2 and TRBJ2-5, with 7 positions matching TRBD2. V gave up 6 bases and J gave up 1 base; unmatched junction bases: 5. The germline V gene has CDR1 SNHLY and CDR2 FYNNEI. The CDR3 spans 14 residues. CDR3 sequence reads: CASSGTNFQETQYF. The CDR3 DNA is TGTGCCAGCAGCGGGACTAACTTCCAAGAGACCCAGTACTTC.

The table lists this clone with a few counts. Different DNA sequences within this sample yield the same CDR3. The CDR3 here is CASSQAPGHTNTEAFF. The CDR3 DNA is TGCGCCAGCAGCCAGGCCCCTGGACATACGAACACTGAAGCTTTCTTT. The rearrangement uses TRBV4-3 and TRBJ1-1, with D possibly being TRBD1 (5 bases). CDR3 length: 16 amino acids. The germline V gene encodes CDR1 LGHNA and CDR2 YSLEER. Trimming took off 3 bases at V and 1 base at J, with 15 bases between the two ends.

The J gene is TRBJ2-3, the V gene TRBV6-4, with 13 bases aligning to TRBD2. Germline-derived CDR1 and CDR2 are MRHNA and SNTAGT. This CDR3 has 15 residues. J gave up 4 bases and V 2 bases, and 0 bases lay outside the gene matches. The CDR3: CASSDGLAGADTQYF. As DNA, the CDR3 is TGTGCCAGCAGTGACGGACTAGCGGGAGCAGATACGCAGTATTTT.

The chain carries TRBV3-1 (or the pseudogene TRBV3-2) and TRBJ2-5, with D unresolved. Trimming stripped 0 bases from V and 0 bases from J, with 14 bases between. Germline lookup yields CDR1 LGHDT and CDR2 YNNKEL (reference sequence). The CDR3 loop spans 17 amino acids. As DNA, the CDR3 is TGTGCCAGCAGCCAAGATAACACAGAGGTCAACCAAGAGACCCAGTACTTC. Its translation is CASSQDNTEVNQETQYF.

This clone was counted once. The V call is TRBV10-3, the J call TRBJ1-2; TRBD1 matches at 9 bases. V shed 2 bases and J 4 bases; nucleotides not matched to a gene: 5. The CDR3 spans 15 residues. Germline V gene data show CDR1 as ENHRY and CDR2 as SYGVKD. This chain's CDR3 is CAISEPGQGVYGYTF. The CDR3, as DNA: TGTGCCATCAGTGAGCCGGGACAGGGAGTCTATGGCTACACCTTC.

The V call is TRBV27, the J call TRBJ2-4; D is possibly TRBD1 or TRBD2 (6 bases each). The CDR3 length is 15 residues. V lost 6 bases to trimming and J lost 8 bases, with 20 bases between them. Germline CDR1 and CDR2: MNHEY and SMNVEV (reference sequence). CDR3 nucleotide sequence: TGTGCCAGCAGCAACCGCGGGGTACCAGGGGACATTCAGTACTTC. The encoded protein is CASSNRGVPGDIQYF.

The chain links TRBV12-3 or TRBV12-4 to TRBJ2-3; 8 bases agree with TRBD2. The CDR3 is 13 residues long. Trimming removed 5 bases from V and 9 bases from J; junction bases left unmatched: 7. Here the CDR3 reads CASSRSGGETQYF. The CDR3, as DNA: TGTGCCAGCAGTCGAAGCGGGGGTGAGACGCAGTATTTT.

The chain couples TRBV6-6 to TRBJ2-3; D might be TRBD1 (6 bases). V shed 6 bases and J shed 1 base, with 11 bases lying between them. Per the germline V gene, CDR1 is MNHNY and CDR2 is SVGAGI (reference sequence). CDR3 length equals 14 residues. CDR3 residues: CASRPAGGTDTQYF. The CDR3 nucleotides are TGTGCCAGCAGGCCCGCAGGGGGCACAGATACGCAGTATTTT.

CDR3 sequence reads: CAIRGRENTEAFF. The CDR3 DNA reads TGTGCCATCAGAGGTCGGGAGAACACTGAAGCTTTCTTT. The rearrangement links TRBV10-3 to TRBJ1-1, with D unclear. The CDR3 has 13 residues. Looked up from germline, CDR1 is ENHRY and CDR2 is SYGVKD. The germline V and J ends were trimmed by 6 bases and 1 base, with 9 bases remaining between them.

The V gene is TRBV15, the J gene TRBJ1-2; a possible D gene is TRBD1 (5 bases). Germline V CDR1 and CDR2: LNHNV, YYDKDF (reference sequence). CDR3 size: 13 residues. The ends were cut back, 1 base at V and 8 bases at J, with 11 bases in the middle. CDR3 region: CATSRATGGGYTF. The CDR3, as DNA: TGTGCCACCAGCAGAGCCACCGGGGGGGGCTACACCTTC.

J is TRBJ2-3 and V is TRBV7-2; 7 positions match TRBD1. The J segment lost 5 bases and the V segment lost 4 bases, leaving 6 bases of the junction unmatched. This CDR3 is built from 14 residues. Germline values: CDR1 SGHTA, CDR2 FQGNSA. CDR3 loop: CASSSRQGQDTQYF. CDR3 nucleotides: TGTGCCAGCAGCTCCAGACAGGGTCAAGATACGCAGTATTTT.